What follows are 5 T cell receptor beta chains derived from one specimen sequenced in a study of shared clonotypes between healthy human individuals. Clones were read by immunoSEQ multiplex PCR, and TCRdb kept only the in-frame ones, dropping some. The profile shows 500,000 or so clones, approximately 95% of them singletons. The sequencing input was naive CD4+ T cells sorted from blood. Noted subset: CD45RA+ positively selected. Receptor source: a woman in her twenties or thirties in good health.

The chain links TRBV10-2 to TRBJ1-5; TRBD1 agrees at 10 bases. This CDR3 region has 16 residues. Trimming at V came to 2 bases and at J to 7 bases, leaving 8 bases not matched to a gene. Germline CDR1 is WSHSY and CDR2 is SAAADI. The DNA for the CDR3 is TGCGCCAGCAGTGAGCGGTCGGGACAGGGGTTCCAGCCCCAGCATTTT. Its translation: CASSERSGQGFQPQHF.

The chain is built from TRBV6-1 and TRBJ1-1, with TRBD1 identical over 7 bases. J was trimmed by 8 bases and V by 1 base; bases with no gene match: 7. The CDR3 runs 14 residues. Germline-derived CDR1 and CDR2 are MNHNS and SASEGT. The DNA for the CDR3 is TGTGCCAGCAGTGAAGTACAGGGGTTTGAGGAAGCTTTCTTT. This codes for CASSEVQGFEEAFF.

The CDR3 DNA follows: TGTGCCAGCACCGAGGTTTACCTGAGCTCCTACGAGCAGTACTTC. Its protein is CASTEVYLSSYEQYF. The chain uses TRBV6-1 and TRBJ2-7; D not resolved. Germline values: CDR1 MNHNS, CDR2 SASEGT. V was shortened by 7 bases and J by 0 bases, with 16 bases between the two germline ends. The CDR3 totals 15 residues.

The rearrangement links TRBV11-2 to TRBJ2-1; the match to TRBD2 covers 10 bases. This CDR3 comprises 16 residues. CDR1 is SGHAT, CDR2 FQNNGV, per germline. V trimming: 3 bases; J trimming: 2 bases; junction bases outside the gene matches: 4. The CDR3, as DNA: TGTGCCAGCAGCTTGGCTAGCGGGAGCACCTACAATGAGCAGTTCTTC. Its protein is CASSLASGSTYNEQFF.

The chain is built from TRBV5-1 and TRBJ2-5, with a tentative D call TRBD1 (5 bases). This CDR3 region has 15 residues. Trimming removed 4 bases at V and 4 bases at J, with 17 bases between. Germline V gene lookup returns CDR1 SGHRS and CDR2 YFSETQ. The CDR3: CASSPPDSPGETQYF. CDR3 coding DNA: TGCGCCAGCAGCCCCCCCGACAGCCCGGGAGAGACCCAGTACTTC.